Here is one T cell receptor (beta chain) with its context. Its antigen is unidentified. This specimen belongs to a study of cytomegalovirus exposure and HLA in healthy donors. Use of 60 Vbeta and 13 Jbeta primers characterized the PCR. The assay was immunoSEQ multiplex PCR, and TCRdb's table has in-frame clones only and misses some. The top ten clones hold approximately 2.3% of a sample with about 160,000 clones, around three quarters of them seen once. Trimming removed 4 bases from V and 6 bases from J, with 11 bases in between. This CDR3 region has 13 residues. CDR1 and CDR2 from the germline V gene are SGHTA and FQGNSA. Overall study results and limits: Despite most TCR sequences being rare, some public TCRs occurred in many donors. Earlier analysis yielded a pattern in which most TCR beta V segments were productive about 90% or about 30% of the time.

Sequencing input: PBMCs. This TCR came from a man aged 35 to 55 in good health and CMV-seronegative. This sequence joins TRBV7-2 and TRBJ2-3; no clear D gene. The CDR3 reads CASSSPPADTQYF. The CDR3 DNA is TGTGCCAGCAGCTCGCCCCCAGCGGATACGCAGTATTTT. Full variable domain (remainder filled in from reference TRBV7-2 and TRBJ2-3): GAGVSQSPSNKVTEKGKDVELRCDPISGHTALYWYRQSLGQGLEFLIYFQGNSAPDKSGLPSDRFSAERTGGSVSTLTIQRTQQEDSAVYLCASSSPPADTQYFGPGTRLTVL.